This TCR beta chain originates from a study of PD-1 blockade in classical Hodgkin lymphoma. Overall study findings and caveats: Possible causes of repertoire differences, disease activity or prior therapy, remain undefined. A reduction in baseline TCR diversity was reportedly seen in newly diagnosed patients relative to healthy donors.

As concerns this clone: Its antigen is still unknown.

Clones were read by immunoSEQ multiplex PCR, and TCRdb kept only the in-frame ones, dropping some. The repertoire has about 30,000 clones, 85% to 95% of them found once; the top ten carry about 2.3%. The germline CDR1 and CDR2 sequences are MNHEY and SVGAGI. CDR3 length: 12 amino acids. V shed 7 bases and J shed 2 bases, with 8 bases lying between them. Described time point: newly diagnosed, previously untreated cHL patient sample. Untreated, newly diagnosed classical Hodgkin lymphoma PBMCs served for comparison. The clonotype was recovered from a human donor with classical Hodgkin lymphoma. The chain combines TRBV6-5 with TRBJ2-5, with D uncertain. Sequencing was done on a sample of peripheral blood mononuclear cells (PBMCs). CDR3: CASKDRQETQYF. CDR3 sequence (DNA): TGTGCCAGCAAAGACCGTCAAGAGACCCAGTACTTC.